The 8 T cell receptor beta chains listed next were all sequenced from one sample in a study of T cell responses to AZD1222 COVID-19 vaccine. TCRdb keeps only in-frame clones here, not all; method: immunoSEQ multiplex PCR. The sample includes about 97,000 clones, around 90% of them seen just once. The specimen comprised peripheral blood, sampled on day 0 of AZD1222 vaccination. All receptors derive from an adult in good health.

The V and J genes are TRBV28 and TRBJ2-1; D is possibly TRBD1 (6 bases). From germline, CDR1 is MDHEN and CDR2 SYDVKM. The CDR3 loop spans 16 amino acids. V lost 5 bases, J lost 0 bases, and 14 bases lay in between. In nucleotides, the CDR3 is TGTGCCAGCAGTGCAGCGGACAGTAACTCCTACAATGAGCAGTTCTTC. It specifies CASSAADSNSYNEQFF.

The J gene is TRBJ2-1, the V gene TRBV11-1; 7 bases align to TRBD1. This CDR3 spans 15 amino acids. CDR1 and CDR2 from the germline V gene are SGHAT and FQDESV (reference sequence). Germline trimming cut 5 bases from V and 4 bases from J; bases unmatched to any gene: 8. Here the CDR3 reads CASSRQGDNYNEQFF. Here the CDR3 DNA reads TGTGCCAGCAGCCGTCAGGGGGATAATTACAATGAGCAGTTCTTC.

The genes are TRBV2 and TRBJ1-6; 9 nucleotides match TRBD1. V was clipped by 6 bases and J by 8 bases; unmatched bases: 5. The CDR3 runs 14 residues. Germline lookup yields CDR1 SNHLY and CDR2 FYNNEI. The CDR3 DNA sequence: TGTGCCAGCAGCACCGGGACAGGGTATTCACCCCTCCACTTT. Protein: CASSTGTGYSPLHF.

This clone was counted once. The chain uses TRBV7-9 and TRBJ1-1, with D unresolved. Trimming shortened V by 1 base and J by 3 bases, and 12 bases separated the two germline ends. The CDR3 runs to 15 residues. The germline V gene encodes CDR1 SEHNR and CDR2 FQNEAQ (reference sequence). The CDR3 loop reads CASSLVTGKDTEAFF. In DNA form, the CDR3 reads TGTGCCAGCAGCTTAGTTACTGGAAAAGACACTGAAGCTTTCTTT. The variable domain in full, with the rest retrieved from reference TRBV7-9 and TRBJ1-1, is DTGVSQNPRHKITKRGQNVTFRCDPISEHNRLYWYRQTLGQGPEFLTYFQNEAQLEKSRLLSDRFSAERPKGSFSTLEIQRTEQGDSAMYLCASSLVTGKDTEAFFGQGTRLTVV.

This sequence joins TRBV7-9 and TRBJ2-5; 7 nucleotides line up with TRBD1. CDR1 is SEHNR and CDR2 is FQNEAQ in the germline V gene (reference sequence). The CDR3 consists of 13 residues. J was trimmed by 4 bases and V by 5 bases; bases with no gene match: 4. The CDR3 is CASSATGRETQYF. In DNA, the CDR3 is TGTGCCAGCAGCGCGACAGGGCGAGAGACCCAGTACTTC.

This chain connects TRBV5-4 to TRBJ2-3; 9 nucleotides match TRBD1. Per the germline V gene, CDR1 is SGHNT and CDR2 is YYREEE (reference sequence). This CDR3 is built from 15 residues. V shed 0 bases, J shed 4 bases, and the junction held 3 bases outside the gene matches. CDR3 DNA: TGTGCCAGCAGCTTGGCGGGACAGGGTGCAGATACGCAGTATTTT. Translation gives CASSLAGQGADTQYF.

The CDR3 DNA reads TGCGCCAGCAGCCAAGGTGGGACAGGGGGCGGTAGCACTGAAGCTTTCTTT. Amino acids: CASSQGGTGGGSTEAFF. The chain is built from TRBV4-1 and TRBJ1-1, with TRBD1 identical over 12 bases. The CDR3 extends over 17 amino acids. Germline V lookup: CDR1 MGHRA, CDR2 YSYEKL. After removal of 1 base from V and 4 bases from J, the junction contained 7 bases not matched to a gene.

The chain has TRBV3-1 (or the pseudogene TRBV3-2) and TRBJ2-7; possibly TRBD2 for D (6 bases). Germline values: CDR1 LGHDT, CDR2 YNNKEL (reference sequence). CDR3 length: 14 residues. V lost 3 bases and J 8 bases, leaving 17 bases between the germline ends. CDR3 in DNA: TGTGCCAGCAGCCAGGGGGGAGCCGCTGTCCAGCAGTACTTC. Protein: CASSQGGAAVQQYF.